A single sample is the source of the 20 T cell receptor beta chains below, sequenced in a study of OX40 agonist ivuxolimab in advanced cancers. Using immunoSEQ multiplex PCR, the repertoire was profiled, and TCRdb retains in-frame clones only, with some absent. The repertoire includes around 74,000 clones, around 92% of them detected once, and more than 2.5% sits in the top ten. Sequencing used CD4+ or CD8+ T cells sorted from blood, obtained in a trial of the OX40 agonist ivuxolimab. The receptor source for this set is an adult with an advanced solid tumor such as melanoma, head and neck, liver or kidney cancer.

The CDR3 coding sequence is TGCAGTTCCCCGGAGGGCTATGGCTACACCTTC. Translated: CSSPEGYGYTF. V is TRBV20-1 and J is TRBJ1-2; unclear D gene. V was trimmed by 8 bases and J by 4 bases, leaving 11 bases between them. This CDR3 is built from 11 residues. Germline-derived CDR1 and CDR2 are DFQATT and SNEGSKA (reference sequence).

The chain links TRBV11-1 to TRBJ2-5, with D possibly matching TRBD2 (6 bases). This CDR3 has 13 amino acids. Germline V CDR1 and CDR2: SGHAT, FQDESV (reference sequence). V lost 2 bases to trimming and J lost 3 bases, with 7 bases between them. CDR3 amino acids: CASSLSGEETQYF. CDR3 sequence (DNA): TGTGCCAGCAGCTTATCGGGGGAAGAGACCCAGTACTTC.

As DNA, the CDR3 is TGTGCCAGCAGTCGAGCGATCCGGGACTCCGAGCAGTACTTC. Protein: CASSRAIRDSEQYF. J is TRBJ2-7 and V is TRBV6-5; perhaps TRBD2 as D (6 bases). Per the germline V gene, CDR1 is MNHEY and CDR2 is SVGAGI. The CDR3 is 14 amino acids. The germline V and J ends were trimmed by 5 bases and 6 bases, with 17 bases remaining between them.

The rearrangement uses TRBV5-1 and TRBJ1-3; the match to TRBD1 covers 7 bases. Germline CDR1 and CDR2: SGHRS and YFSETQ. The CDR3 is 16 residues long. J was trimmed by 0 bases and V by 4 bases; bases with no gene match: 7. CDR3 in amino acids: CASSTGTANSGNTIYF. CDR3 sequence (DNA): TGCGCCAGCAGCACAGGGACAGCGAACTCTGGAAACACCATATATTTT.

The chain is built from TRBV12-5 and TRBJ1-5; D is undetermined. Germline values: CDR1 LGHNT, CDR2 FRNRAP. This CDR3 has 16 residues. Trimming pared 3 bases from V and 6 bases from J, leaving 18 bases between. CDR3 loop: CASGFRRMGESQPQHF. CDR3 nucleotides: TGTGCTAGTGGTTTCCGACGGATGGGCGAAAGTCAGCCCCAGCATTTT.

The chain combines TRBV5-1 with TRBJ2-2; D perhaps matches TRBD1 (5 bases). This CDR3 region has 14 residues. Per germline, CDR1 SGHRS and CDR2 YFSETQ. V was cut by 2 bases and J by 1 base, with 6 bases left in between. CDR3 nucleotide sequence: TGCGCCAGCAGCTTAGACAGGAACACCGGGGAGCTGTTTTTT. Its protein product is CASSLDRNTGELFF.

The V and J genes are TRBV11-2 and TRBJ2-1, with 14 nucleotides matching TRBD2. In germline, CDR1 is SGHAT, CDR2 FQNNGV. The CDR3 length is 15 residues. The trim removed 4 bases at V and 7 bases at J, leaving 3 bases unmatched. The CDR3: CASSSGLAGGNEQFF. As DNA, the CDR3 is TGTGCCAGCAGCTCTGGACTAGCGGGGGGAAATGAGCAGTTCTTC.

J is TRBJ1-2 and V is TRBV28, with D unresolved. V was pared by 3 bases and J by 4 bases, with 18 bases between. Per the germline V gene, CDR1 is MDHEN and CDR2 is SYDVKM. This CDR3 has 16 residues. As DNA, the CDR3 is TGTGCCAGCAGTTTGTCCGCGGCGGGTCAAGCCTATGGCTACACCTTC. As protein: CASSLSAAGQAYGYTF.

This chain connects TRBV15 to TRBJ2-6; no reliable D call. The CDR3 consists of 16 residues. The germline V gene encodes CDR1 LNHNV and CDR2 YYDKDF (reference sequence). Trimming took off 6 bases at V and 4 bases at J, with 16 bases between the two ends. This CDR3 is CATSRSYSLGANVLTF. The CDR3, as DNA: TGTGCCACCAGTCGCTCCTATTCCTTAGGGGCCAACGTCCTGACTTTC.

This sequence joins TRBV5-1 and TRBJ2-3, with 10 nucleotides matching TRBD2. This CDR3 comprises 15 residues. Trimming removed 4 bases from V and 4 bases from J; junction bases left unmatched: 6. Per the germline V gene, CDR1 is SGHRS and CDR2 is YFSETQ. CDR3 nucleotides: TGCGCCAGCAGCCGGGGACTAGCGTTGCCAGATACGCAGTATTTT. It codes for CASSRGLALPDTQYF.

The CDR3 nucleotides read TGTGCCACCAGCAGGGGGGTCAGCGAAGTCACAGATACGCAGTATTTT. The encoded protein is CATSRGVSEVTDTQYF. The chain combines TRBV15 with TRBJ2-3; D may be TRBD1 or TRBD2 (5 bases each). Trimming took 3 bases from V and 2 from J, leaving 15 bases between them. Germline V gene data show CDR1 as LNHNV and CDR2 as YYDKDF (reference sequence). The CDR3 is 16 residues long. Drawing the rest from reference TRBV15 and TRBJ2-3, the complete variable domain is DAMVIQNPRYQVTQFGKPVTLSCSQTLNHNVMYWYQQKSSQAPKLLFHYYDKDFNNEADTPDNFQSRRPNTSFCFLDIRSPGLGDTAMYLCATSRGVSEVTDTQYFGPGTRLTVL.

V is TRBV14 and J is TRBJ2-5, with 9 bases that match TRBD1. The CDR3 spans 14 residues. Germline V gene data show CDR1 as SGHDN and CDR2 as FVKESK. Trimming removed 4 bases from V and 2 bases from J; junction bases left unmatched: 2. This CDR3 is CASSRGTGQETQYF. CDR3 nucleotide sequence: TGTGCCAGCAGCCGTGGGACAGGGCAAGAGACCCAGTACTTC.

The gene calls are TRBV6-5 and TRBJ1-5; 8 bases are a match to TRBD1. V was pared by 6 bases and J by 2 bases, with 3 bases of the junction left unmatched. The CDR3 covers 14 residues. CDR1 is MNHEY, CDR2 SVGAGI, per germline. CDR3 DNA: TGTGCCAGCAGAGGACAGGGAGGCAATCAGCCCCAGCATTTT. The encoded protein is CASRGQGGNQPQHF.

This clone appeared a single time. The J gene is TRBJ1-5, the V gene TRBV27; D not certain. V lost 2 bases to trimming and J lost 3 bases, with 8 bases between them. This CDR3 spans 14 amino acids. CDR1 and CDR2 (germline): MNHEY, SMNVEV (reference sequence). CDR3 nucleotide sequence: TGTGCCAGCAGTTTAGTGAGGGACAATCAGCCCCAGCATTTT. Its protein is CASSLVRDNQPQHF.

This clone has just one count. The J gene is TRBJ1-5, the V gene TRBV30; D remains unclear. V lost 5 bases, J lost 1 base, and 9 bases lay in between. This CDR3 contains 13 residues. Germline CDR1 reads GTSNPN; CDR2 reads SVGIG (reference sequence). The CDR3 region has the DNA TGTGCCTGGGCGACGGAAAGCAATCAGCCCCAGCATTTT. Translating it yields CAWATESNQPQHF.

This chain joins TRBV12-5 and TRBJ2-2, with 9 bases that match TRBD1. This CDR3 spans 14 amino acids. Germline lookup yields CDR1 LGHNT and CDR2 FRNRAP. Trimming removed 7 bases from V and 6 bases from J; junction bases left unmatched: 6. CDR3 nucleotides: TGTGCTAGTGTGGGGGACAGGGAAGCCGGGGAGCTGTTTTTT. Protein product: CASVGDREAGELFF.

The chain links TRBV5-1 to TRBJ2-7, with D uncertain. V was cut by 6 bases and J by 4 bases, with 14 bases left in between. Germline assignment: CDR1 SGHRS and CDR2 YFSETQ. This CDR3 has 13 amino acids. The CDR3 sequence is CASNLQPGYEQYF. The CDR3 region has the DNA TGCGCCAGCAACCTGCAGCCCGGGTACGAGCAGTACTTC. Based on the CDR3 plus reference TRBV5-1 and TRBJ2-7, the full variable domain is KAGVTQTPRYLIKTRGQQVTLSCSPISGHRSVSWYQQTPGQGLQFLFEYFSETQRNKGNFPGRFSGRQFSNSRSEMNVSTLELGDSALYLCASNLQPGYEQYFGPGTRLTVT.

The chain uses TRBV4-2 and TRBJ2-5, with 9 bases that match TRBD2. CDR1 and CDR2 from the germline V gene are LGHNA and YNFKEQ. The CDR3 is 15 residues long. Unmatched junction bases numbered 8, after V lost 4 bases and J lost 5 bases. CDR3 bases: TGTGCCAGCAGCCTTTCAAGCGGGAGGAGTGAGACCCAGTACTTC. Protein: CASSLSSGRSETQYF.

The chain has TRBV27 and TRBJ1-1; D ambiguous. The ends were cut back, 6 bases at V and 3 bases at J, with 11 bases in the middle. The CDR3 is 13 residues long. Germline CDR1 is MNHEY and CDR2 is SMNVEV (reference sequence). CDR3 protein: CASRLTGYTEAFF. CDR3 nucleotides: TGTGCCAGCAGGTTGACGGGATACACTGAAGCTTTCTTT.

Details on this clone: An end of the junction does not agree with germline; a read error may underlie this. The rearrangement joins TRBV27 to TRBJ1-5; D perhaps matches TRBD1 (5 bases). This CDR3 is 14 amino acids long. Germline V lookup: CDR1 MNHEY, CDR2 SMNVEV (reference sequence). CDR3 in amino acids: CASRGGRSNRPQHF. As DNA, the CDR3 is TGTGCCAGCAGGGGGGGGAGGTCGAATCGGCCCCAGCATTTT.